This T cell receptor (beta chain) was identified in a study of shared clonotypes between healthy human individuals. This clone was found a few times. The assay was immunoSEQ multiplex PCR, and TCRdb's table has in-frame clones only and misses some. The sample gives roughly 1,000,000 clones, 75% to 85% of which show up once; approximately 0.52% is in the top ten. Germline V lookup: CDR1 MNHEY, CDR2 SMNVEV (reference sequence). Trimming left V 6 bases short and J 1 base short, with 10 bases between. This CDR3 is 14 amino acids long. Material: memory CD4+ T cells from PBMCs. Subset specified: CD45RA-negative fraction. The V and J genes are TRBV27 and TRBJ1-3; D unresolved. The sequence was collected from a man aged 18 to 29 in good health. Some clones in this sample may be carry-over from other donors' samples. The CDR3 DNA follows: TGTGCCAGCAGGGTACTTCGGTCTGGAAACACCATATATTTT. Translation: CASRVLRSGNTIYF.